These 7 T cell receptor beta chains were sequenced from one sample in a study of T cell responses to AZD1222 COVID-19 vaccine. Assay: immunoSEQ multiplex PCR; the TCRdb copy retains only in-frame clones and omits some. The table lists 140,000 to 150,000 clones, over 90% of them singletons. The sequenced sample was peripheral blood, obtained on day 0 of AZD1222 vaccination. Every receptor here comes from an adult in good health.

V usage is TRBV9 and J usage is TRBJ2-7; 13 nucleotides agree with TRBD2. CDR1 is SGDLS and CDR2 is YYNGEE in the germline V gene. V trimming: 5 bases; J trimming: 4 bases; junction bases outside the gene matches: 3. The CDR3 consists of 14 residues. The CDR3 sequence: CASSPGLAGYEQYF. CDR3 nucleotide sequence: TGTGCCAGCAGTCCGGGACTAGCGGGGTACGAGCAGTACTTC.

The V and J genes are TRBV6-5 and TRBJ1-2; D is perhaps TRBD1 (6 bases). From germline, CDR1 is MNHEY and CDR2 SVGAGI. V was trimmed by 5 bases and J by 10 bases, leaving 17 bases between them. This CDR3 has 13 residues. The CDR3 region has the DNA TGTGCCAGCAGTCAACATCGAGGACAGTCCTACACCTTC. It codes for CASSQHRGQSYTF.

The chain couples TRBV3-1 (or the pseudogene TRBV3-2) to TRBJ1-2; tentative D call: TRBD1 (6 bases). This CDR3 has 15 amino acids. V was pared by 1 base and J by 6 bases, with 15 bases between. Germline loops: CDR1 LGHDT, CDR2 YNNKEL (reference sequence). The CDR3 loop is CASSQGVQGSDGYTF. The CDR3 DNA reads as TGTGCCAGCAGCCAAGGAGTACAGGGAAGCGATGGCTACACCTTC.

This sequence joins TRBV12-3 or TRBV12-4 and TRBJ1-1; D remains ambiguous. CDR3 length equals 11 residues. The V gene lost 4 bases and the J gene lost 6 bases, with 6 bases spanning the gap. The chain's CDR3 is CASSYRAEAFF. The CDR3 nucleotides are TGTGCCAGCAGTTATCGGGCTGAAGCTTTCTTT.

The chain couples TRBV2 to TRBJ2-7; D not resolved. Trimming took 10 bases from V and 0 from J, leaving 10 bases between them. There are 12 residues in the CDR3. The V gene's germline CDR1 is SNHLY and CDR2 FYNNEI. CDR3 DNA: TGTGCCACTTCCGCTAGCTCCTACGAGCAGTACTTC. This sequence encodes CATSASSYEQYF.

The chain employs TRBV30 and TRBJ1-1, with 9 bases fitting TRBD1. The trim removed 3 bases at V and 6 bases at J, leaving 8 bases unmatched. The CDR3 totals 14 residues. The germline V gene encodes CDR1 GTSNPN and CDR2 SVGIG (reference sequence). This CDR3 reads CAWSVGTGKPEAFF. The CDR3 region has the DNA TGTGCCTGGAGCGTCGGGACAGGGAAACCTGAAGCTTTCTTT. Full variable domain (missing parts from reference TRBV30 and TRBJ1-1): SQTIHQWPATLVQPVGSPLSLECTVEGTSNPNLYWYRQAAGRGLQLLFYSVGIGQISSEVPQNLSASRPQDRQFILSSKKLLLSDSGFYLCAWSVGTGKPEAFFGQGTRLTVV.

This rearrangement joins TRBV29-1 to TRBJ2-2; 8 bases are shared with TRBD2. The CDR3 is made up of 14 amino acids. Germline V gene sequence: CDR1 SQVTM, CDR2 ANQGSEA. Trimming took 4 bases from V and 1 from J; bases not matched to a gene: 2. In DNA, the CDR3 is TGCAGCGTTGCGGCGGGAGGGAACACCGGGGAGCTGTTTTTT. This translates into CSVAAGGNTGELFF.